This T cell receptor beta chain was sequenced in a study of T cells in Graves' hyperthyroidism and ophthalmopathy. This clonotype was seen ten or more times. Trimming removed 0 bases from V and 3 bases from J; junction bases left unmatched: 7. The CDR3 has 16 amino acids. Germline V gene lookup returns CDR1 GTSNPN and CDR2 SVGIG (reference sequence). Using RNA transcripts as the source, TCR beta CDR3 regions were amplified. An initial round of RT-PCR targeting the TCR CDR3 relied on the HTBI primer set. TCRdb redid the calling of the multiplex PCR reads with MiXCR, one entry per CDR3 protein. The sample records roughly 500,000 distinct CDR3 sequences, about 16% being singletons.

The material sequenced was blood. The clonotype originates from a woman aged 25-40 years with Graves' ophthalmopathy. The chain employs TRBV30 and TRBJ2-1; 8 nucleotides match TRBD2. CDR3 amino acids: CAWSVPSGGLYNEQFF. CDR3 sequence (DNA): TGTGCCTGGAGTGTACCCAGCGGGGGACTCTACAATGAGCAGTTCTTC.